Listed below are T cell receptor beta chains from one sample, sequenced in a study of beta chain features in type 1 diabetes. Only in-frame clones appear in the TCRdb table, and some are missing; sequencing was by immunoSEQ multiplex PCR. The table has some 360,000 clones, 8% to 10% seen once. Sequenced: central memory CD4+ T cells from blood. The source of these receptors is a man aged 25-45 years with type 1 diabetes. The CDR3 runs from the conserved cysteine through the conserved F or W. The D gene is left open where the match is weak. Expanded clones get a size class; other rows say once, few or many, or leave the size out.

CDR3nt | CDR3aa | v_gene | d_gene | abundance | j_gene
TGTGCCAGCAGCCTCAGGGGGCATACAGATACGCAGTATTTT | CASSLRGHTDTQYF | TRBV7-6 | TRBD1 | . | TRBJ2-3
TGCGCCAGCGCGGACAGGCCCGATTCACCCCTCCACTTT | CASADRPDSPLHF | TRBV5-1 | TRBD1 | . | TRBJ1-6
TGTGCCAGCAGATCAAGCGGGAGCGGGCAGACCCAGTACTTC | CASRSSGSGQTQYF | TRBV6-1 | TRBD2 | . | TRBJ2-5
TGCAGAGTACAGGGCGGGGAGACCCAGTACTTC | CRVQGGETQYF | TRBV20-1 | . | . | TRBJ2-5
TGTGCCAGTAGTGGTAGACAGGAAGCTTTCTTT | CASSGRQEAFF | TRBV19 | . | few | TRBJ1-1
TGTGCCAGCAGTCTTCAGCCCCCGAACACTGAAGCTTTCTTT | CASSLQPPNTEAFF | TRBV28 | . | . | TRBJ1-1
TGTGCCAGCAGTCCGGGACTAGCGTGGATCAGCACAGATACGCAGTATTTT | CASSPGLAWISTDTQYF | TRBV11-2 | TRBD2 | few | TRBJ2-3
TGTGCCAGCAGCCCCATCCGAGCGGGAGGAGGGGGCAATGAGCAGTTCTTC | CASSPIRAGGGGNEQFF | TRBV7-6 | TRBD2 | . | TRBJ2-1
TGCGCCAGCAGTAGGACGGAATCCTACAATGAGCAGTTCTTC | CASSRTESYNEQFF | TRBV5-1 | . | . | TRBJ2-1
TGTGCCAGCGGTGGGGTGGAGAACACTGAAGCTTTCTTT | CASGGVENTEAFF | TRBV5-4 | . | . | TRBJ1-1
TGCGCCAGCAGCTTGGAAATTGGCGGGAGGGCCGCAGATACGCAGTATTTT | CASSLEIGGRAADTQYF | TRBV5-1 | TRBD2 | . | TRBJ2-3
TGTGCCAGCAGTGAGGGAGGGAACACTGAAGCTTTCTTT | CASSEGGNTEAFF | TRBV2 | . | few | TRBJ1-1
TGTGCCAGCCGTTTAGGCCCACAACCCGAGTACTTC | CASRLGPQPEYF | TRBV6-1 | . | few | TRBJ2-7
TGTGCCAGCAGTTCAGGGGGCCGGGAGACCCAGTACTTC | CASSSGGRETQYF | TRBV28 | TRBD1 | few | TRBJ2-5
TGTGCCAGCAGCCCCCCCCCAGGGTGGGGCGGGGAGCTGTTTTTT | CASSPPPGWGGELFF | TRBV5-4 | . | few | TRBJ2-2
TGTGCCAGCAGCTTAGCGGCTCGCGGGACTAACACCGGGGAGCTGTTTTTT | CASSLAARGTNTGELFF | TRBV7-6 | . | few | TRBJ2-2
TGTGCCAGCAGTTACTCCGGGACAGGTCCCTACTATGGCTACACCTTC | CASSYSGTGPYYGYTF | TRBV6-6 | TRBD1 | . | TRBJ1-2
TGTGCCAGCAGTTCGGACACGGTTGCTCACCTCTGGCGCTTT | CASSSDTVAHLWRF | TRBV28 | . | . | TRBJ1-1
TGTGCCAGCAGTAACGGAGGGGGCGCAGAAACTGAAGCTTTCTTT | CASSNGGGAETEAFF | TRBV28 | TRBD1 | . | TRBJ1-1
TGTGCCACCAGCAGAGATATTGGGGGGGGTGAGCAGTTCTTC | CATSRDIGGGEQFF | TRBV15 | TRBD2 | once | TRBJ2-1
TGTGCCAGCAGCGCAACCTTTTGGGGCGGTGAGCAGTTCTTC | CASSATFWGGEQFF | TRBV7-2 | . | many | TRBJ2-1
TGCAGCGTTAGGGACTACGAGCAGTACTTC | CSVRDYEQYF | TRBV29-1 | . | few | TRBJ2-7
TGTGCCAGCTCACCCAGCACAGATACGCAGTATTTT | CASSPSTDTQYF | TRBV18 | . | many | TRBJ2-3
TGTGCCACCGGGGAGCTGTTTTTT | CATGELFF | TRBV5-6 | . | . | TRBJ2-2
TGTGCCAGCTCACCATACGAGTCGCATGAAGCTTTCTTT | CASSPYESHEAFF | TRBV18 | . | . | TRBJ1-1
TGTGCCAGCACGCAGGGCCCCCTGGGCAATCAGCCCCAGCATTTT | CASTQGPLGNQPQHF | TRBV6-5 | . | few | TRBJ1-5
TGTGCCAGCAGCTGGGCTCTGGCCTTACAGGATGACGCGAACACTGAAGCTTTCTTT | CASSWALALQDDANTEAFF | TRBV16 | . | many | TRBJ1-1